One and the same sample provided the 31 T cell receptor beta chains below, sequenced in a study of identical twins. TCRdb processed the 5' RACE reads anew with MiXCR; each CDR3 protein has one entry. The data contain some 600,000 distinct CDR3 sequences, 7.1% of them singletons. The same specimen was also included in a second study, on yellow fever vaccine responses in identical twins.

The sequencing sample was made of PBMCs. Source of these receptors: a woman between 18 and 29 years old in good health.

The chain links TRBV7-2 to TRBJ1-2; possible D gene TRBD1, 5 bases. From germline, CDR1 is SGHTA and CDR2 FQGNSA. The CDR3 runs 15 residues. V dropped 6 bases and J dropped 4 bases, with 18 bases sitting between them. This CDR3 reads CASRNQGGLGYGYTF. In DNA form, the CDR3 reads TGTGCCAGCAGGAACCAGGGAGGTCTGGGCTATGGCTACACCTTC.

The chain is built from TRBV5-1 and TRBJ2-1; D gene unclear. CDR1 and CDR2 (germline): SGHRS, YFSETQ. The CDR3 runs 14 residues. V lost 4 bases and J lost 1, with 9 bases in between. CDR3: CASSKTESYNEQFF. CDR3 in DNA: TGCGCCAGCAGCAAGACCGAGTCCTACAATGAGCAGTTCTTC.

This chain connects TRBV4-1 to TRBJ2-7; TRBD2 aligns across 7 bases. Per germline, CDR1 MGHRA and CDR2 YSYEKL. The CDR3 covers 16 residues. With 2 bases clipped from V and 1 base from J, the junction kept 8 bases outside the gene matches. CDR3: CASSQHASGGSYEQYF. CDR3 in DNA: TGCGCCAGCAGCCAACACGCTAGCGGAGGATCCTACGAGCAGTACTTC.

The chain has TRBV10-3 and TRBJ2-3; D gene ambiguous. The length of the CDR3 is 14 residues. Between the trimmed V and J ends, which lost 0 bases and 1 base, there was a span of 5 bases. Germline assignment: CDR1 ENHRY and CDR2 SYGVKD. Here the CDR3 DNA reads TGTGCCATCAGTGAGTCAAGGGGCACAGATACGCAGTATTTT. Its protein product is CAISESRGTDTQYF.

This clonotype was seen a few times. The chain employs TRBV21-1 and TRBJ2-7; the table's D call, TRBD1, has no DNA check behind it. TRBV21-1 has pseudogene status. The length of the CDR3 is 16 residues. The CDR3 region has the DNA TGTGCCAGCAGCACCAAGGACAGATTGGGCTCCTACGAGCAGTACTTC. It encodes CASSTKDRLGSYEQYF.

The CDR3 spells CASTTGPIDNEQFF. The CDR3 DNA reads as TGTGCCAGCACGACGGGACCGATTGACAATGAGCAGTTCTTC. The V gene is TRBV12-3 or TRBV12-4, the J gene TRBJ2-1; D is perhaps TRBD1 or TRBD2 (5 bases each). CDR3 size: 14 residues. Between the trimmed V and J ends, which lost 7 bases and 5 bases, there was a span of 15 bases.

This rearrangement joins TRBV5-1 to TRBJ2-1, with unresolved D. The V end was cut by 0 bases, the J end by 4 bases, with 11 bases between. This CDR3 comprises 15 residues. The V gene's germline CDR1 is SGHRS and CDR2 YFSETQ. The CDR3 spells CASSLAVAFYNEQFF. Here the CDR3 DNA reads TGCGCCAGCAGCTTGGCCGTAGCATTTTACAATGAGCAGTTCTTC. The variable domain in full, completed from reference TRBV5-1 and TRBJ2-1, reads KAGVTQTPRYLIKTRGQQVTLSCSPISGHRSVSWYQQTPGQGLQFLFEYFSETQRNKGNFPGRFSGRQFSNSRSEMNVSTLELGDSALYLCASSLAVAFYNEQFFGPGTRLTVL.

The chain employs TRBV6-5 and TRBJ2-2; tentative D call: TRBD1 (5 bases). The V end lost 2 bases, the J end lost 6 bases, and 7 bases lay between the germline ends. This CDR3 contains 13 residues. Germline V lookup: CDR1 MNHEY, CDR2 SVGAGI. The CDR3 spells CASSYPRAGELFF. The CDR3 DNA follows: TGTGCCAGCAGTTACCCCAGGGCCGGGGAGCTGTTTTTT.

This clonotype was picked up many times. This chain connects TRBV29-1 to TRBJ2-3; 7 positions agree with TRBD2. The CDR3 length is 15 residues. Germline CDR1 reads SQVTM; CDR2 reads ANQGSEA. V trimming: 0 bases; J trimming: 4 bases; junction bases outside the gene matches: 7. The CDR3 DNA reads as TGCAGCGTTGAAGATGCACTAGCGATCGCAGATACGCAGTATTTT. It yields the protein CSVEDALAIADTQYF.

Remarks on this clonotype: At one boundary the junction diverges from the germline segment, which might be a read error. The rearrangement links TRBV11-1 to TRBJ2-2, with 9 bases that match TRBD1. This CDR3 is 19 amino acids long. Germline V gene data show CDR1 as SGHAT and CDR2 as FQDESV (reference sequence). CDR3 nucleotide sequence: TGTGCCAGCAGCTTACACGGGACAGGGTTTCGGGCGAATACCGGGGAGCTGTTTTTT. Protein sequence: CASSLHGTGFRANTGELFF. Using reference TRBV11-1 and TRBJ2-2 for the parts outside the CDR3, the full variable domain is EAEVAQSPRYKITEKSQAVAFWCDPISGHATLYWYRQILGQGPELLVQFQDESVVDDSQLPKDRFSAERLKGVDSTLKIQPAELGDSAMYLCASSLHGTGFRANTGELFFGEGSRLTVL.

This sequence joins TRBV11-3 and TRBJ2-1, with 11 bases that match TRBD1. This CDR3 is built from 15 residues. Germline CDR1 is SGHNT and CDR2 is YENEEA. The junction had 3 bases not matched to a gene; V was cut back by 3 bases and J by 5 bases. The DNA for the CDR3 is TGTGCCAGCAGCTTCCGGGACAGGGGGGACAATGAGCAGTTCTTC. Encoded protein: CASSFRDRGDNEQFF.

The chain has TRBV10-1 and TRBJ2-3; D uncertain. V was pared by 0 bases and J by 10 bases, with 8 bases between. CDR1 is WNHNN, CDR2 SYGVQD, per germline (reference sequence). CDR3 length equals 12 residues. CDR3 sequence (DNA): TGCGCCAGCAGTGAGTCGGTAGGCCCGCAGTATTTT. It codes for CASSESVGPQYF.

This chain uses TRBV5-1 with TRBJ2-3; 10 bases are a match to TRBD2. The trim removed 8 bases at V and 2 bases at J, leaving 8 bases unmatched. In germline, CDR1 is SGHRS, CDR2 YFSETQ. The CDR3 spans 15 residues. CDR3: CASQRGGLDTDTQYF. In DNA, the CDR3 is TGCGCCAGTCAGCGGGGGGGCCTTGACACAGATACGCAGTATTTT.

The chain couples TRBV20-1 to TRBJ2-1; D is ambiguous. CDR3 length: 14 amino acids. The V end was cut by 6 bases, the J end by 2 bases, with 14 bases between. Germline V gene lookup returns CDR1 DFQATT and CDR2 SNEGSKA (reference sequence). The CDR3 sequence is CSATDLPPYNEQFF. The CDR3 nucleotides are TGCAGTGCCACGGACCTTCCCCCCTACAATGAGCAGTTCTTC.

This clonotype showed up just a few times. The rearrangement links TRBV20-1 to TRBJ1-4; D possibly corresponds to TRBD1 (6 bases). CDR3 length: 12 residues. With 5 bases removed from V and 7 bases from J, the gap between germline ends came to 11 bases. Germline V CDR1 and CDR2: DFQATT, SNEGSKA (reference sequence). In nucleotides, the CDR3 is TGCAGTGCTGATACCAGGGGTGAAAAACTGTTTTTT. It yields the protein CSADTRGEKLFF.

J is TRBJ2-7 and V is TRBV6-1; 9 bases are shared with TRBD1. CDR3 size: 15 residues. The junction had 9 bases not matched to a gene; V was cut back by 6 bases and J by 3 bases. Germline lookup yields CDR1 MNHNS and CDR2 SASEGT. CDR3 in DNA: TGTGCCAGCAGCTCGGGACAGGGCAGAGTCTACGAGCAGTACGTC. The encoded protein is CASSSGQGRVYEQYV.

This clonotype occurred a few times. The CDR3 protein is CASSTWAGETQYF. The CDR3 DNA is TGTGCCAGCAGCACCTGGGCGGGGGAGACCCAGTACTTC. This sequence joins TRBV3-1 and TRBJ2-5, with TRBD2 as a possible D gene (6 bases). The germline gives CDR1 LGHDT, CDR2 YNNKEL (reference sequence). With 5 bases removed from V and 5 bases from J, the gap between germline ends came to 12 bases. CDR3 length equals 13 residues.

The chain combines TRBV15 with TRBJ2-1; a weak D match, TRBD2 (6 bases). The CDR3 covers 13 residues. Trimming took off 0 bases at V and 7 bases at J, with 7 bases between the two ends. Looked up from germline, CDR1 is LNHNV and CDR2 is YYDKDF (reference sequence). The CDR3 DNA is TGTGCCACCAGCAGAGAGGGGGGTAATGAGCAGTTCTTC. Amino acid sequence: CATSREGGNEQFF.

The sample holds a few counts of this clonotype. This rearrangement joins TRBV6-1 to TRBJ1-1, with 8 bases that match TRBD1. Germline-derived CDR1 and CDR2 are MNHNS and SASEGT. V trimming: 8 bases; J trimming: 5 bases; junction bases outside the gene matches: 10. The length of the CDR3 is 14 residues. CDR3 loop: CASGQGAGLTEAFF. The CDR3 bases are TGTGCCAGCGGACAGGGAGCGGGCTTGACTGAAGCTTTCTTT.

This clonotype was recorded many times. This chain connects TRBV4-1 to TRBJ2-5, with TRBD1 as a possible D gene (6 bases). CDR1 is MGHRA, CDR2 YSYEKL, per germline. The length of the CDR3 is 15 residues. With 0 bases removed from V and 5 bases from J, the gap between germline ends came to 13 bases. The CDR3 sequence is CASSQDYRERETQYF. The CDR3 DNA follows: TGCGCCAGCAGCCAAGATTACAGGGAGAGGGAGACCCAGTACTTC.

The V and J genes are TRBV5-1 and TRBJ1-3; D is perhaps TRBD1 (5 bases). The ends were cut back, 10 bases at V and 2 bases at J, with 16 bases in the middle. This CDR3 region has 14 residues. Looked up from germline, CDR1 is SGHRS and CDR2 is YFSETQ. DNA for the CDR3: TGCGCCTCCCGCGGGGGATCGGCTGGAAACACCATATATTTT. It yields the protein CASRGGSAGNTIYF.

This clonotype was picked up many times. The chain carries TRBV28 and TRBJ2-2; 7 positions match TRBD2. J gave up 6 bases and V 2 bases, and 6 bases lay outside the gene matches. The CDR3 totals 15 residues. Germline V gene data show CDR1 as MDHEN and CDR2 as SYDVKM. The CDR3 coding sequence is TGTGCCAGCAGTTTACAGCGGGAAGGTGCCGGGGAGCTGTTTTTT. Its translation: CASSLQREGAGELFF.

The chain employs TRBV12-3 or TRBV12-4 and TRBJ1-1; TRBD1 is a possible D gene (5 bases). CDR3 length equals 14 residues. V lost 3 bases and J lost 4, with 12 bases in between. In DNA, the CDR3 is TGTGCCAGCAGTTTTTCGGACATACGCACTGAAGCTTTCTTT. It is translated as CASSFSDIRTEAFF.

The table lists this clonotype with many counts. The CDR3 is CSANPGQLETQYF. CDR3 DNA: TGCAGCGCTAATCCGGGACAGTTAGAGACCCAGTACTTC. The V call is TRBV29-1, the J call TRBJ2-5, with 7 nucleotides matching TRBD1. Germline loops: CDR1 SQVTM, CDR2 ANQGSEA. The CDR3 extends over 13 amino acids. J gave up 4 bases and V 7 bases, and 9 bases lay outside the gene matches.

In this sample, this clonotype turned up a few times. The genes are TRBV6-1 and TRBJ2-5, with 9 positions matching TRBD2. V was pared by 6 bases and J by 5 bases, with 13 bases of the junction left unmatched. Germline V gene data show CDR1 as MNHNS and CDR2 as SASEGT. The CDR3 totals 16 residues. CDR3 DNA: TGTGCCAGCAGGACGGCCAGCGGGGGGTTGCGGGAGACCCAGTACTTC. Encoded protein: CASRTASGGLRETQYF.

This clonotype showed up just a few times. The V gene is TRBV20-1, the J gene TRBJ2-1; D is unclear. CDR3 length: 10 amino acids. Germline CDR1 reads DFQATT; CDR2 reads SNEGSKA (reference sequence). V was pared by 4 bases and J by 8 bases, with 6 bases between. For the CDR3, the DNA is TGCAGTGCTAATACTTATGAGCAGTTCTTC. Its protein is CSANTYEQFF.

The chain employs TRBV12-3 or TRBV12-4 and TRBJ1-5, with unresolved D. Trimming took 4 bases from V and 9 from J, leaving 16 bases between them. CDR3 length equals 14 residues. CDR3 sequence: CASSSGIYYTPQHF. The CDR3 nucleotides are TGTGCCAGCAGTTCCGGGATTTACTATACGCCCCAGCATTTT.

As regards this clonotype: This likely comes from a read error, as the CDR3 has no conserved phenylalanine or tryptophan at its end. The rearrangement joins TRBV14 to TRBJ2-7; unclear D gene. The CDR3 sequence is 16 residues long. Germline CDR1 reads SGHDN; CDR2 reads FVKESK. Trimming left V 1 base short and J 3 bases short, with 16 bases between. CDR3 sequence (DNA): TGTGCCAGCAGCCAAGGTCCTGTGACATGGGTCTACGAGCAGTACTTA. Translation: CASSQGPVTWVYEQYL.

This clonotype was picked up many times. The chain is built from TRBV20-1 and TRBJ2-5; D is perhaps TRBD2 (6 bases). Trimming removed 1 base from V and 4 bases from J, with 10 bases in between. In germline, CDR1 is DFQATT, CDR2 SNEGSKA (reference sequence). CDR3 length equals 13 residues. The CDR3 bases are TGCAGTGCTAGAGGAGTGGGGGGAGAGACCCAGTACTTC. Translated: CSARGVGGETQYF.

The table lists this clonotype with a few counts. This chain joins TRBV19 and TRBJ2-7; 8 bases are shared with TRBD2. The CDR3 spans 15 residues. Trimming removed 5 bases from V and 4 bases from J; junction bases left unmatched: 10. Looked up from germline, CDR1 is LNHDA and CDR2 is SQIVND (reference sequence). The CDR3 region is CASSLRWSGSYEQYF. The CDR3 nucleotides are TGTGCCAGTAGTCTACGGTGGAGCGGGAGTTACGAGCAGTACTTC. Full variable domain (missing parts from reference TRBV19 and TRBJ2-7): DGGITQSPKYLFRKEGQNVTLSCEQNLNHDAMYWYRQDPGQGLRLIYYSQIVNDFQKGDIAEGYSVSREKKESFPLTVTSAQKNPTAFYLCASSLRWSGSYEQYFGPGTRLTVT.

Ten or more counts support this clonotype. This chain connects TRBV20-1 to TRBJ1-1, with D possibly TRBD1 on 5 matching bases. This CDR3 has 13 amino acids. Trimming took 6 bases from V and 5 from J, leaving 16 bases between them. CDR1 DFQATT and CDR2 SNEGSKA come from the germline V gene (reference sequence). In DNA form, the CDR3 reads TGCAGTGCGGGAGGGGTCAGGGTAACTGAAGCTTTCTTT. Its translation: CSAGGVRVTEAFF.